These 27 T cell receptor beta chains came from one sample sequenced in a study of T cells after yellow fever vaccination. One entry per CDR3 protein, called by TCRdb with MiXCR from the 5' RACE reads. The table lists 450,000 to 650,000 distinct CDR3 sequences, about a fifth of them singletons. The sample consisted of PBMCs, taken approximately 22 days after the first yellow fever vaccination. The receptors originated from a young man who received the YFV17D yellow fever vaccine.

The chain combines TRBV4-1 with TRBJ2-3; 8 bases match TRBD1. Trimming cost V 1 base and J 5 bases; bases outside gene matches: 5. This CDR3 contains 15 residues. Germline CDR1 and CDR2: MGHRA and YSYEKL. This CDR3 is CASSQGQTGVDTQYF. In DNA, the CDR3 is TGCGCCAGCAGCCAAGGCCAGACAGGGGTAGATACGCAGTATTTT.

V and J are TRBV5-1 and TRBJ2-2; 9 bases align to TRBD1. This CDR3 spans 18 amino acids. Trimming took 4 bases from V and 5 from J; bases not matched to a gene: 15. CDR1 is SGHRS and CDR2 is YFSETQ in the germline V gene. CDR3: CASSVAPTGTGFTGELFF. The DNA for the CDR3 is TGCGCCAGCAGCGTTGCACCCACCGGGACAGGGTTTACCGGGGAGCTGTTTTTT.

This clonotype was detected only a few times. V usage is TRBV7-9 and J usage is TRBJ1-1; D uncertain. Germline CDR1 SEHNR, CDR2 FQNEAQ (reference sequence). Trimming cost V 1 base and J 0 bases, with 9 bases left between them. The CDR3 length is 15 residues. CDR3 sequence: CASSLDIGVNTEAFF. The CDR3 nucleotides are TGTGCCAGCAGCTTAGATATTGGGGTGAACACTGAAGCTTTCTTT.

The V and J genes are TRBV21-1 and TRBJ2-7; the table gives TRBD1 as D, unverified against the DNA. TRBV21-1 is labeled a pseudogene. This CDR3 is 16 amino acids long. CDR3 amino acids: CASRRDRGRPTYEQYV. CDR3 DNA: TGTGCCAGCAGGAGGGACAGGGGGCGACCCACCTACGAGCAGTACGTC.

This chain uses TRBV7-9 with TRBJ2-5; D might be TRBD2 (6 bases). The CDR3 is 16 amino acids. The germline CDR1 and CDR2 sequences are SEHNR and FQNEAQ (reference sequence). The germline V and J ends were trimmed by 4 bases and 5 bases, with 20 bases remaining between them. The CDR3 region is CASSSKSGLPRETQYF. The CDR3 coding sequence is TGTGCCAGCAGCTCAAAGTCTGGACTACCGCGGGAGACCCAGTACTTC.

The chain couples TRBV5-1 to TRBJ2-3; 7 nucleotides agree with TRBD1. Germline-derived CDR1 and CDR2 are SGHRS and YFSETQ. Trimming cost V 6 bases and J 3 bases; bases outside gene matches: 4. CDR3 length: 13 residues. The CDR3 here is CASTLQGTDTQYF. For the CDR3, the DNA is TGCGCCAGCACCTTACAGGGGACAGATACGCAGTATTTT.

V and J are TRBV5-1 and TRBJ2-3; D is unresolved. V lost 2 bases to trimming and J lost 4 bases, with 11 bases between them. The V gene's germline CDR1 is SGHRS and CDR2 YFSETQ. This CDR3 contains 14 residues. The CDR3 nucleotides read TGCGCCAGCAGCTTTAGGAGCGAGGCAGATACGCAGTATTTT. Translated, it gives CASSFRSEADTQYF.

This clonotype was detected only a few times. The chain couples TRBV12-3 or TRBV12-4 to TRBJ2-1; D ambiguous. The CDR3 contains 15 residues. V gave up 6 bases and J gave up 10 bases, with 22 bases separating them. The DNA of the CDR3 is TGTGCCAGCAGGCCCGATTGGGTTGTGACGTTAGAGCAGTTCTTC. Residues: CASRPDWVVTLEQFF.

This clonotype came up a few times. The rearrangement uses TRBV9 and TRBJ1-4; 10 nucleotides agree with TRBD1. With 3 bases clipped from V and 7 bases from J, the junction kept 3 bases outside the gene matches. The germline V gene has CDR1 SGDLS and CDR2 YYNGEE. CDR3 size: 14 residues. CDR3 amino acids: CASSGQGAGEKLFF. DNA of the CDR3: TGTGCCAGCAGCGGACAGGGGGCCGGTGAAAAACTGTTTTTT.

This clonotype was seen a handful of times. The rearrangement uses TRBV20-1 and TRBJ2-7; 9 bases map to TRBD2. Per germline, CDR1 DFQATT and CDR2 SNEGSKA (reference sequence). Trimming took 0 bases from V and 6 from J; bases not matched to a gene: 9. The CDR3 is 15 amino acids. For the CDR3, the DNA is TGCAGTGCTAGAGATCGAGGCGGGGGGGTTCGCGAGCAGTACGTC. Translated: CSARDRGGGVREQYV.

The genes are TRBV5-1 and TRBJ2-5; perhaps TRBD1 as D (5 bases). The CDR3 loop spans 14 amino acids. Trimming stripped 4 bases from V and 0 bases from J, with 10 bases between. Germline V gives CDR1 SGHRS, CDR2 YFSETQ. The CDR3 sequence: CASSNRTNQETQYF. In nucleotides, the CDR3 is TGCGCCAGCAGCAACAGGACAAACCAAGAGACCCAGTACTTC. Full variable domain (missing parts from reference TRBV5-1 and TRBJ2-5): KAGVTQTPRYLIKTRGQQVTLSCSPISGHRSVSWYQQTPGQGLQFLFEYFSETQRNKGNFPGRFSGRQFSNSRSEMNVSTLELGDSALYLCASSNRTNQETQYFGPGTRLLVL.

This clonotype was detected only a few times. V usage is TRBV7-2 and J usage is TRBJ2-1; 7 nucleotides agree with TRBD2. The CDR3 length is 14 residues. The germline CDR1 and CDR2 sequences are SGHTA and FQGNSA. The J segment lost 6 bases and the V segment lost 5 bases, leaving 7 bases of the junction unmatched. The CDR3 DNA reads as TGTGCCAGCAGCCCAACCCGGACTAGCAATGAGCAGTTCTTC. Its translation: CASSPTRTSNEQFF.

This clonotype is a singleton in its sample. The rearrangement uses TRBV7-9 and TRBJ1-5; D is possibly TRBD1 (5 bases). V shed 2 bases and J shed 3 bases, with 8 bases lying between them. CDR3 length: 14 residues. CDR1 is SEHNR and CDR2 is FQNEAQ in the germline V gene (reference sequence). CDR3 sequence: CASSLRGTNQPQHF. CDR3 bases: TGTGCCAGCAGCTTACGGGGGACCAATCAGCCCCAGCATTTT.

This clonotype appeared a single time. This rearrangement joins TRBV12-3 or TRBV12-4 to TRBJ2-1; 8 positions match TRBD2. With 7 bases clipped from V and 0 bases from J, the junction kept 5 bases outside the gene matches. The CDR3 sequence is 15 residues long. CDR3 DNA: TGTGCCAGCAACCCCGGGACTAGCTCCTACAATGAGCAGTTCTTC. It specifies CASNPGTSSYNEQFF.

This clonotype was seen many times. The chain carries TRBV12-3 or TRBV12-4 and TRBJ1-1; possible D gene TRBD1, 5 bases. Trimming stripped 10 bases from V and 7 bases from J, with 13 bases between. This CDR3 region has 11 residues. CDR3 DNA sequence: TGTGCCACCCAAACAGGAATTGAAGCTTTCTTT. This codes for CATQTGIEAFF.

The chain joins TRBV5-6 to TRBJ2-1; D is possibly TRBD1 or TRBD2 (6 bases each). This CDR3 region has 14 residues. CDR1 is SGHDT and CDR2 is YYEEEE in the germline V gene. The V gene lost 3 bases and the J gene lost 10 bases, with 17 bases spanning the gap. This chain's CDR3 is CASSYSGGPVEQFF. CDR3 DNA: TGTGCCAGCAGCTACTCCGGGGGCCCAGTGGAGCAGTTCTTC.

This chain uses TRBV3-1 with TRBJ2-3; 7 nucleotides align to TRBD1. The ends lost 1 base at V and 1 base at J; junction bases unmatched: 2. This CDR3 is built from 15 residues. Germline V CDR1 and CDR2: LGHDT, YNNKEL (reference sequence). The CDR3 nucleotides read TGTGCCAGCAGCCAAGTGGGACAGCGCACAGATACGCAGTATTTT. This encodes CASSQVGQRTDTQYF.

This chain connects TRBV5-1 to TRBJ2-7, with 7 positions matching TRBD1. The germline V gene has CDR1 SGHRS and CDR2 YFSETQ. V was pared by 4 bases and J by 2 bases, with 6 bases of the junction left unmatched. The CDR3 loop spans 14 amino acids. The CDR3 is CASSLGQPTYEQYF. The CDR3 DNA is TGCGCCAGCAGCCTGGGACAGCCCACCTACGAGCAGTACTTC. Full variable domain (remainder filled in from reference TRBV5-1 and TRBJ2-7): KAGVTQTPRYLIKTRGQQVTLSCSPISGHRSVSWYQQTPGQGLQFLFEYFSETQRNKGNFPGRFSGRQFSNSRSEMNVSTLELGDSALYLCASSLGQPTYEQYFGPGTRLTVT.

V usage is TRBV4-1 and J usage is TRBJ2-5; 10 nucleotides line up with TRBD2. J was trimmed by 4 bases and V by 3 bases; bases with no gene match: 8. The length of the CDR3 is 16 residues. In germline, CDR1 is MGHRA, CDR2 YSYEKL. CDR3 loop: CASSQDSGGAAETQYF. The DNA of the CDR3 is TGCGCCAGCAGCCAGGACAGCGGGGGGGCAGCAGAGACCCAGTACTTC.

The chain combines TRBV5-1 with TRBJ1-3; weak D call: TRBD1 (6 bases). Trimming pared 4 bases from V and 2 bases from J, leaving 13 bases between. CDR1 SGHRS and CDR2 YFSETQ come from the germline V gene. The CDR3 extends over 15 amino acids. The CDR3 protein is CASSTRGGTGNTIYF. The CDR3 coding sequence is TGCGCCAGCAGCACCCGAGGGGGTACTGGAAACACCATATATTTT. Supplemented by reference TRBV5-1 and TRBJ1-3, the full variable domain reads KAGVTQTPRYLIKTRGQQVTLSCSPISGHRSVSWYQQTPGQGLQFLFEYFSETQRNKGNFPGRFSGRQFSNSRSEMNVSTLELGDSALYLCASSTRGGTGNTIYFGEGSWLTVV.

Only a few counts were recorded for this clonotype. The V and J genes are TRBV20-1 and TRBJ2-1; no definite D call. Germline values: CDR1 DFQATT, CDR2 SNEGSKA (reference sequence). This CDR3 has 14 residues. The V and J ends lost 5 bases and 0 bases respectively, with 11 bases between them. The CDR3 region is CSAGDLGSYNEQFF. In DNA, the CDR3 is TGCAGTGCTGGCGATCTTGGCTCCTACAATGAGCAGTTCTTC.

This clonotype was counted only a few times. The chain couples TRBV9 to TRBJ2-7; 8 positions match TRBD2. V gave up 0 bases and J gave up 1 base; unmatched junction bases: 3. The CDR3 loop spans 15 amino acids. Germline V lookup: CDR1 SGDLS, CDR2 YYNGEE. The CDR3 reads CASSVGLAYSYEQYF. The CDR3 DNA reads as TGTGCCAGCAGCGTAGGACTAGCGTATTCCTACGAGCAGTACTTC. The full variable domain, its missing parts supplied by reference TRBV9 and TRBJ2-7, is DSGVTQTPKHLITATGQRVTLRCSPRSGDLSVYWYQQSLDQGLQFLIQYYNGEERAKGNILERFSAQQFPDLHSELNLSSLELGDSALYFCASSVGLAYSYEQYFGPGTRLTVT.

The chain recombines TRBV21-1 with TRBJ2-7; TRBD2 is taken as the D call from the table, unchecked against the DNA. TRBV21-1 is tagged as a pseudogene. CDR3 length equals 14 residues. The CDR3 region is CASSGGSSNYEQYV. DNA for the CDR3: TGTGCCAGCAGCGGAGGTAGTTCCAACTACGAGCAGTACGTC.

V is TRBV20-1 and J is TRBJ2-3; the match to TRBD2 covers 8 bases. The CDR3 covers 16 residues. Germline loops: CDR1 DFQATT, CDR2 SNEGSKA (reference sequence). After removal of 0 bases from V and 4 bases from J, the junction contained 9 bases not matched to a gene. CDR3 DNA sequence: TGCAGTGCTAGAGATTTCGGGGGGGCAGGATCAGATACGCAGTATTTT. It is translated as CSARDFGGAGSDTQYF.

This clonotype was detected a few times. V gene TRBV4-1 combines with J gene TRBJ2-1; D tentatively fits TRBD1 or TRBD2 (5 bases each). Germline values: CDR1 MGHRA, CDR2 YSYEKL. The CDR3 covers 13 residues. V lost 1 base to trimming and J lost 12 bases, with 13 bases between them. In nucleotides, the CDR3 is TGCGCCAGCAGCCAAGTAGGGACGCCTTGGCAGTTCTTC. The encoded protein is CASSQVGTPWQFF.

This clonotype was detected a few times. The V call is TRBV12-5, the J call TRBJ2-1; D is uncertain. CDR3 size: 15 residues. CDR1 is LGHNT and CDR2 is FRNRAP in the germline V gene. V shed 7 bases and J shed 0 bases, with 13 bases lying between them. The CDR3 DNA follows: TGTGCTAGTGCTCCCCGCGATACCTCCTACAATGAGCAGTTCTTC. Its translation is CASAPRDTSYNEQFF.

The CDR3, as DNA: TGCGCCAGCAGCTTCAGACTAGCGGGATACAATGAGCAGTTCTTC. Translation: CASSFRLAGYNEQFF. V and J are TRBV5-1 and TRBJ2-1; 11 bases match TRBD2. The J segment lost 4 bases and the V segment lost 2 bases, leaving 2 bases of the junction unmatched. Germline V gene lookup returns CDR1 SGHRS and CDR2 YFSETQ. CDR3 length: 15 residues.